This T cell receptor (beta chain) derives from a study of beta chain features in type 1 diabetes. Overall study findings and caveats: All four CD4+ subsets of Type 1 diabetes patients contained TCRB CDR3s that were moderately but significantly shorter. More deletions and fewer insertions at VDJ junctions were found in patients with type 1 diabetes.

The length of the CDR3 is 12 residues. V was shortened by 2 bases and J by 6 bases, with 9 bases between the two germline ends. Germline V CDR1 and CDR2: SQVTM, ANQGSEA. Isolated RNA was reverse transcribed in full, so expressed TCRB transcripts were sequenced. Repertoires were generated with immunoSEQ multiplex PCR, while TCRdb's copy carries only in-frame clones and drops some. The repertoire holds about 640,000 clones, with 12% as singletons. Of note for this clone: Its specificity is not known.

The material sequenced was naive CD4+ T cells from blood. The V call is TRBV29-1, the J call TRBJ2-3; D is unclear. The receptor's source is a man under 40 with type 1 diabetes. The CDR3 region has the DNA TGCAGCGTTGAAAGGCGCCCTGATACGCAGTATTTT. Translating it yields CSVERRPDTQYF.